Listed below are T cell receptor beta chains from one sample, sequenced in a study of regulatory T cells in long-lasting Graves disease. One entry per CDR3 protein results from TCRdb running MiXCR on the multiplex PCR reads. The sample records about 470,000 distinct CDR3 sequences, 15% to 20% being singletons. These same records also appear under a second study, on T cells in Graves' hyperthyroidism and ophthalmopathy.

The specimen was peripheral blood mononuclear cells (PBMCs), collected at new diagnosis, from a patient treated with antithyroid drugs. The receptor source for this set is a man between 35 and 55 years old with Graves disease. Both conserved end residues are part of each CDR3. Each record gives: CDR3 DNA, CDR3 protein, J gene, clone size, D gene, V gene. D genes are given only for firm matches. Size is stated for part of the rows, as once, few or many counts, or as a class when the clone is expanded.

cdr3_nt: TGTGCCAGCAGGATGGGACAGGGTATGAACGAGCAGTACTTC
cdr3_aa: CASRMGQGMNEQYF
j_call: TRBJ2-7
clone_size: NA
d_call: TRBD1
v_call: TRBV2

cdr3_nt: TGTGCCAGCAGCGTAGAGGGCGGTGATACCTACACCGGGAAGCTGTTTTTT
cdr3_aa: CASSVEGGDTYTGKLFF
j_call: TRBJ2-2
clone_size: few
d_call: NA
v_call: TRBV9

cdr3_nt: TGTGCCAGCAGCCAAGATACTGGACTTCTCACAGATACGCAGTATTTT
cdr3_aa: CASSQDTGLLTDTQYF
j_call: TRBJ2-3
clone_size: many
d_call: NA
v_call: TRBV3-1

cdr3_nt: TGTGCCAGCAGCTATACCGGGACAGCCTACGAGCAGTACTTC
cdr3_aa: CASSYTGTAYEQYF
j_call: TRBJ2-7
clone_size: few
d_call: TRBD1
v_call: TRBV5-6

cdr3_nt: TGTGCCAGCAGTCCAAGCGGGGGGAGGGAGACCCAGTACTTC
cdr3_aa: CASSPSGGRETQYF
j_call: TRBJ2-5
clone_size: many
d_call: TRBD2
v_call: TRBV12-3/TRBV12-4

cdr3_nt: TGTGCCAGCAGTTTTCACGGGAGATGGAACAATGAGCAGTTCTTC
cdr3_aa: CASSFHGRWNNEQFF
j_call: TRBJ2-1
clone_size: many
d_call: NA
v_call: TRBV12-3/TRBV12-4

cdr3_nt: TGTGCCAGTAGTATGGGACTAGCGGGAGGCCATGAGCAGTTCTTC
cdr3_aa: CASSMGLAGGHEQFF
j_call: TRBJ2-1
clone_size: many
d_call: TRBD2
v_call: TRBV19

cdr3_nt: TGCAGTAGCGGGAAGGTCCGAAATGAGCAGTTCTTC
cdr3_aa: CSSGKVRNEQFF
j_call: TRBJ2-1
clone_size: many
d_call: TRBD2
v_call: TRBV20-1

cdr3_nt: TGTGCCAGCAGCGAAATCGGGACGTACAAGGAGGGGAATGAGCAGTTCTTC
cdr3_aa: CASSEIGTYKEGNEQFF
j_call: TRBJ2-1
clone_size: few
d_call: NA
v_call: TRBV6-1

cdr3_nt: TGTGCCAGCAGTCACAACGGTTTCCAAGAGACCCAGTACTTC
cdr3_aa: CASSHNGFQETQYF
j_call: TRBJ2-5
clone_size: NA
d_call: NA
v_call: TRBV3-1

cdr3_nt: TGTGCCAGTCGGGACAGGATCTACAATGAGCAGTTCTTC
cdr3_aa: CASRDRIYNEQFF
j_call: TRBJ2-1
clone_size: many
d_call: TRBD1
v_call: TRBV27

cdr3_nt: TGTGCCAGCAGTCCCGTAAGCGGGAGGGCAAACGATGAGCAGTTCTTC
cdr3_aa: CASSPVSGRANDEQFF
j_call: TRBJ2-1
clone_size: few
d_call: TRBD2
v_call: TRBV28

cdr3_nt: TGCGCCAGCAGCTTGCTCCGGGGGGGCACCGGGGAGCTGTTTTTT
cdr3_aa: CASSLLRGGTGELFF
j_call: TRBJ2-2
clone_size: many
d_call: TRBD2
v_call: TRBV5-1

cdr3_nt: TGTGCCAGTAGAGGGACCGGATTTGGTCAGCCCCAGCATTTT
cdr3_aa: CASRGTGFGQPQHF
j_call: TRBJ1-5
clone_size: few
d_call: NA
v_call: TRBV19

cdr3_nt: TGTGCCAGCAGCGTAGTAAGGGAAAGGAGCTCCTACGAGCAGTACTTC
cdr3_aa: CASSVVRERSSYEQYF
j_call: TRBJ2-7
clone_size: many
d_call: NA
v_call: TRBV9

cdr3_nt: TGCGCCAGCAGTCGTGGGACAGGGGACAATCAGCCCCAGCATTTT
cdr3_aa: CASSRGTGDNQPQHF
j_call: TRBJ1-5
clone_size: NA
d_call: TRBD1
v_call: TRBV5-1

cdr3_nt: TGTGCCAGTAGAAGGGGGAACACTGAAGCTTTCTTT
cdr3_aa: CASRRGNTEAFF
j_call: TRBJ1-1
clone_size: NA
d_call: NA
v_call: TRBV19

cdr3_nt: TGTGCCAGCGGGCCATGGACAGGGAACACTGAAGCTTTCTTT
cdr3_aa: CASGPWTGNTEAFF
j_call: TRBJ1-1
clone_size: many
d_call: TRBD1
v_call: TRBV7-8

cdr3_nt: TGCGCCAGCAGCTTGGGGTCAAGCGGGTCCGCCGAGCAGTACTTC
cdr3_aa: CASSLGSSGSAEQYF
j_call: TRBJ2-7
clone_size: many
d_call: NA
v_call: TRBV5-1

cdr3_nt: TGCAGCGTTGCAGCTACTACAGATACGCAGTATTTT
cdr3_aa: CSVAATTDTQYF
j_call: TRBJ2-3
clone_size: NA
d_call: NA
v_call: TRBV29-1

cdr3_nt: TGTGCCAGCAGCCCCGGGTCCTATAGCAATCAGCCCCAGCATTTT
cdr3_aa: CASSPGSYSNQPQHF
j_call: TRBJ1-5
clone_size: many
d_call: NA
v_call: TRBV11-2

cdr3_nt: TGTGCCAGCAGACTAGCGGGAGTCTACAATGAGCAGTTCTTC
cdr3_aa: CASRLAGVYNEQFF
j_call: TRBJ2-1
clone_size: many
d_call: TRBD2
v_call: TRBV12-3/TRBV12-4

cdr3_nt: TGCAGTGCTAGAGGTCCCCCAGCGGGAGGCCCCTCCTACGAGCAGTACTTC
cdr3_aa: CSARGPPAGGPSYEQYF
j_call: TRBJ2-7
clone_size: many
d_call: TRBD2
v_call: TRBV20-1

cdr3_nt: TGTGCCAGCAGCTTAGGGACAGGGCCATATGGCTACACCTTC
cdr3_aa: CASSLGTGPYGYTF
j_call: TRBJ1-2
clone_size: many
d_call: TRBD1
v_call: TRBV7-9

cdr3_nt: TGTGCCAGCAGAACCGGGACAGCCCTGAACGAGCAGTACTTC
cdr3_aa: CASRTGTALNEQYF
j_call: TRBJ2-7
clone_size: many
d_call: TRBD1
v_call: TRBV6-1

cdr3_nt: TGCAGTGCTAGCTATCCGGGACTAGCCCACGAGCAGTACTTC
cdr3_aa: CSASYPGLAHEQYF
j_call: TRBJ2-7
clone_size: many
d_call: TRBD2
v_call: TRBV20-1

cdr3_nt: TGTGCCAGCAGCCTAATGGCGGGAGGGCACGAGCAGTACTTC
cdr3_aa: CASSLMAGGHEQYF
j_call: TRBJ2-7
clone_size: few
d_call: TRBD2
v_call: TRBV11-2

cdr3_nt: TGTGCCAGTAGCGAAACAGGGGGCAATGAGCAGTTCTTC
cdr3_aa: CASSETGGNEQFF
j_call: TRBJ2-1
clone_size: few
d_call: TRBD1
v_call: TRBV19

cdr3_nt: TGTGCCAGCAGCCGGGACGTGAACACTGAAGCTTTCTTT
cdr3_aa: CASSRDVNTEAFF
j_call: TRBJ1-1
clone_size: many
d_call: NA
v_call: TRBV3-1

cdr3_nt: TGCAGTGCTAGAGGGCGGGAAAGGGGCAATGAGCAGTTCTTC
cdr3_aa: CSARGRERGNEQFF
j_call: TRBJ2-1
clone_size: many
d_call: NA
v_call: TRBV20-1

cdr3_nt: TGTGCCAGCATCAGGGAGCGACAGAGCTCCTACGAGCAGTACTTC
cdr3_aa: CASIRERQSSYEQYF
j_call: TRBJ2-7
clone_size: many
d_call: NA
v_call: TRBV2

cdr3_nt: TGTGCCTGGAGCGTCGGAGAGGCAGCCCGGTCCAACGAGCAGTACTTC
cdr3_aa: CAWSVGEAARSNEQYF
j_call: TRBJ2-7
clone_size: NA
d_call: NA
v_call: TRBV30

cdr3_nt: TGTGCCAGCCTGCCTTGGGCAGGGGGCCCGAATAGCAATCAGCCCCAGCATTTT
cdr3_aa: CASLPWAGGPNSNQPQHF
j_call: TRBJ1-5
clone_size: few
d_call: TRBD1
v_call: TRBV27

cdr3_nt: TGTGCCAGCTCCAAAACGACTAGTCTGCGCTCCTACGAGCAGTACTTC
cdr3_aa: CASSKTTSLRSYEQYF
j_call: TRBJ2-7
clone_size: many
d_call: NA
v_call: TRBV28

cdr3_nt: TGTGCCAGTAGTAAATGGGTTGGCGAGCAGTACTTC
cdr3_aa: CASSKWVGEQYF
j_call: TRBJ2-7
clone_size: few
d_call: NA
v_call: TRBV19

cdr3_nt: TGCGCCAGCAGCCCTACTTCAGGGACAATAGTCTACGAGCAGTACTTC
cdr3_aa: CASSPTSGTIVYEQYF
j_call: TRBJ2-7
clone_size: few
d_call: NA
v_call: TRBV5-1

cdr3_nt: TGTGCCAGCAGTCTCGCAGGGGATCAGCCCCAGCATTTT
cdr3_aa: CASSLAGDQPQHF
j_call: TRBJ1-5
clone_size: many
d_call: NA
v_call: TRBV3-1

cdr3_nt: TGCAGTGCCCAATCCGCTAGCGGGAGGTATAGTTCCTACAATGAGCAGTTCTTC
cdr3_aa: CSAQSASGRYSSYNEQFF
j_call: TRBJ2-1
clone_size: many
d_call: TRBD2
v_call: TRBV20-1

cdr3_nt: TGCGCCAGCGCGCTCCGAGGGGAGGCCTACGAGCAGTACTTC
cdr3_aa: CASALRGEAYEQYF
j_call: TRBJ2-7
clone_size: many
d_call: NA
v_call: TRBV5-1

cdr3_nt: TGTGCCAGCAGCTTTGGACTAGCGGAAGAGACCCAGTACTTC
cdr3_aa: CASSFGLAEETQYF
j_call: TRBJ2-5
clone_size: NA
d_call: TRBD2
v_call: TRBV7-6

cdr3_nt: TGCAGCGCTGGACAGTACCCTAGCGGCCACAGGTGGGGATCCTACGAGCAGTACTTC
cdr3_aa: CSAGQYPSGHRWGSYEQYF
j_call: TRBJ2-7
clone_size: many
d_call: NA
v_call: TRBV29-1

cdr3_nt: TGTGCCAGCAGCTTTCCTGGAGGTGAGCAGTTCTTC
cdr3_aa: CASSFPGGEQFF
j_call: TRBJ2-1
clone_size: many
d_call: NA
v_call: TRBV7-3

cdr3_nt: TGTGCCAGCATCCCACGGGGTTCCTATAATTCACCCCTCCACTTT
cdr3_aa: CASIPRGSYNSPLHF
j_call: TRBJ1-6
clone_size: many
d_call: NA
v_call: TRBV28

cdr3_nt: TGTGCCAGCAGTTACTTTGGACAGAACTACAATGAGCAGTTCTTC
cdr3_aa: CASSYFGQNYNEQFF
j_call: TRBJ2-1
clone_size: many
d_call: NA
v_call: TRBV6-5

cdr3_nt: TGTGCCAGCAGAACCGACACGGTCCAAAACGAGCAGTACTTC
cdr3_aa: CASRTDTVQNEQYF
j_call: TRBJ2-7
clone_size: few
d_call: NA
v_call: TRBV12-3/TRBV12-4

cdr3_nt: TGTGCCAGCAGTGAATGGGCTAGCGGGGCGGCGAACACCGGGGAGCTGTTTTTT
cdr3_aa: CASSEWASGAANTGELFF
j_call: TRBJ2-2
clone_size: few
d_call: TRBD2
v_call: TRBV2

cdr3_nt: TGTGCCAGCAAGGGGCTAGCGGGAGGACGGAGGGAGACCCAGTACTTC
cdr3_aa: CASKGLAGGRRETQYF
j_call: TRBJ2-5
clone_size: NA
d_call: TRBD2
v_call: TRBV28

cdr3_nt: TGCGCCAGCAGCCAAGACGCACAGGGGGTGATAGAGACCCAGTACTTC
cdr3_aa: CASSQDAQGVIETQYF
j_call: TRBJ2-5
clone_size: NA
d_call: TRBD1
v_call: TRBV4-1

cdr3_nt: TGTGCCAGCAGCTCGGTTCAGAAAGGAAACACCATATATTTT
cdr3_aa: CASSSVQKGNTIYF
j_call: TRBJ1-3
clone_size: many
d_call: NA
v_call: TRBV13

cdr3_nt: TGTGCCAGCAGCTTGGACAACTATGGCTACACCTTC
cdr3_aa: CASSLDNYGYTF
j_call: TRBJ1-2
clone_size: many
d_call: NA
v_call: TRBV5-5

cdr3_nt: TGTGCCAGCAGTTTAGGACAGGGATTTAATGAAAAACTGTTTTTT
cdr3_aa: CASSLGQGFNEKLFF
j_call: TRBJ1-4
clone_size: few
d_call: TRBD1
v_call: TRBV11-2